Listed below are T cell receptor beta chains from one sample, sequenced in a study of blood T cell repertoires in COVID-19. Sequenced by immunoSEQ multiplex PCR; TCRdb stores in-frame clones only, minus some. The data hold 430,000 or so clones, with over 75% observed a single time. The sequencing sample was made of PBMCs or T cells enriched from blood (not recorded which). The receptors come from a woman between 40 and 50 years old who had recovered from COVID-19. Each CDR3 is given without its conserved first and last residue. A D gene is named only where the DNA matches it firmly.

v_call	j_call	d_call	cdr3_aa
TRBV12-3/TRBV12-4	TRBJ2-3	.	ASGQVTDTQY
TRBV18	TRBJ2-1	TRBD1	ASSPGTGTYNEQF
TRBV28	TRBJ1-2	.	ASRQTLGGYT
TRBV3-1/TRBV3-2	TRBJ2-3	.	ASSRSSRDTQY
TRBV12-3/TRBV12-4	TRBJ2-5	.	ASSLGAETQY
TRBV7-9	TRBJ2-1	TRBD2	ASGQLAAGNEQF
TRBV2	TRBJ1-4	.	ASSAEEKLF
TRBV7-2	TRBJ1-5	.	ASSLVGAQH
TRBV7-2	TRBJ2-1	.	ASSLVTPLALANEQF
TRBV4-1	TRBJ1-6	TRBD1	ASSLLRGQGNSPLH
TRBV15	TRBJ2-2	TRBD2	ATSRAGHQTSGRSNTGELF
TRBV18	TRBJ2-3	TRBD1	ASSRGTGTDTQY
TRBV20-1	TRBJ1-1	TRBD1	SATPQGGAF
TRBV7-2	TRBJ2-1	.	ASSFEYGPYNEQF